Here is one T cell receptor beta chain with its context. Its target is unknown. The data belong to a study of OX40 agonist ivuxolimab in advanced cancers. Whole-study context: Patients were given ivuxolimab, an antibody that agonizes OX40 (CD134). Of the patients, three showed partial responses, one with hepatocellular carcinoma and two with cutaneous melanoma.

Overall study results and limits: Expanded clones tended on average to be more numerous among CD8+ T cells than CD4+.

Here immunoSEQ multiplex PCR was the method, and the copy in TCRdb shows in-frame clones only, minus some. This sample has fewer than 85,000 clones, with roughly 87% found just once. The CDR3 is 14 amino acids. Germline CDR1 and CDR2: MGHRA and YSYEKL. The V gene lost 0 bases and the J gene lost 9 bases, with 12 bases spanning the gap. Patients were ruled out by autoimmune disease history or systemic immunosuppression. Sequencing used CD4+ or CD8+ T cells sorted from blood, obtained in a trial of the OX40 agonist ivuxolimab. V gene TRBV4-1 combines with J gene TRBJ2-1, with a possible D match to TRBD1 (6 bases). The TCR sequence derives from an adult with an advanced solid tumor such as melanoma, head and neck, liver or kidney cancer. The CDR3 DNA sequence: TGCGCCAGCAGCCAAGATCTAAGGGGGACTGAGCAGTTCTTC. Its translation: CASSQDLRGTEQFF.